This is a list of T cell receptor beta chains from one sample in a study of CD8+ T cells in alopecia areata. Here immunoSEQ multiplex PCR was the method, and the copy in TCRdb shows in-frame clones only, minus some. The sample holds about 190,000 clones, around 64% seen once. The sequenced sample was CD4+ T cells sorted from blood, obtained between weeks 49 and 50, from a patient treated with tofacitinib. The receptors shown here come from a human donor with alopecia areata. The CDR3 runs from the conserved cysteine through the conserved F or W. D genes are given only for firm matches. Only part of the rows carry a size: once, few, many, or a class if the clone is expanded.

size | D | J | V | DNA | CDR3
. | . | TRBJ1-2 | TRBV29-1 | TGCAGCGTTGAACGGGTCTATGGCTACACCTTC | CSVERVYGYTF
few | TRBD1 | TRBJ2-3 | TRBV2 | TGTGCCAGCAGTTTCCGGGACAGGGGAAATACGCAGTATTTT | CASSFRDRGNTQYF
. | . | TRBJ2-7 | TRBV6-5 | TGTGCCAGCAGCCCGCCGGGGCAGTCCCTCCACGAGCAGTACTTC | CASSPPGQSLHEQYF
. | . | TRBJ2-4 | TRBV5-4 | TGTGCCAGCAGCGACAGGGCCAAAAACATTCAGTACTTC | CASSDRAKNIQYF
few | TRBD1 | TRBJ1-2 | TRBV6-1 | TGTGCCAGCAGTGAAAGGGACAGGGGCCCATACACCTTC | CASSERDRGPYTF
once | . | TRBJ1-1 | TRBV4-3 | TGCGCCAGCAGCCAAGACCTGACAGGTGAAGCTTTCTTT | CASSQDLTGEAFF
. | . | TRBJ2-5 | TRBV7-2 | TGTGCCAGCAGCTTTACTAAAGAGACCCAGTACTTC | CASSFTKETQYF
. | . | TRBJ2-3 | TRBV5-1 | TGCGCCAGCAGCTTGGGACAGCCTATATCCACAGATACGCAGTATTTT | CASSLGQPISTDTQYF
few | . | TRBJ2-1 | TRBV19 | TGTGCCAGTAGTATCCGGCAGGACCACAATGAGCAGTTCTTC | CASSIRQDHNEQFF
. | . | TRBJ2-3 | TRBV29-1 | TGCAGCGCTAGGACAGATACGCAGTATTTT | CSARTDTQYF
. | . | TRBJ1-5 | TRBV30 | TGTGCCTGGAGTGTAGACCGGGGCCCGAGGGGCAATCAGCCCCAGCATTTT | CAWSVDRGPRGNQPQHF
. | . | TRBJ1-6 | TRBV11-2 | TGTGCCAGCAGGGCTACTCTCGGCAGCTCCTATAATTCACCCCTCCACTTT | CASRATLGSSYNSPLHF
. | . | TRBJ2-6 | TRBV6-1 | TGTGCCAGCAGTGATGGACAGCCTGGGGCCAACGTCCTGACTTTC | CASSDGQPGANVLTF